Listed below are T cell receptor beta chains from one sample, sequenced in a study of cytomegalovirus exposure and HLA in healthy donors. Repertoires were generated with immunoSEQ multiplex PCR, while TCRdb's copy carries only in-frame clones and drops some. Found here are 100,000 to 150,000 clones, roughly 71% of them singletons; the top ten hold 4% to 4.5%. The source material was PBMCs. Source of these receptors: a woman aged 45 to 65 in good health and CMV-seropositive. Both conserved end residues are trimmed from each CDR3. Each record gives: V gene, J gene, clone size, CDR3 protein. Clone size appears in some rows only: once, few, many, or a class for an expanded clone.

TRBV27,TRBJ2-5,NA,ASSPRQQETQY
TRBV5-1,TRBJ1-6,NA,ASRTGGNSPLH
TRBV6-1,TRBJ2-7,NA,ASSEFTGASYEQY
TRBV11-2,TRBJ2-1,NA,ASSLALGRLDEQF
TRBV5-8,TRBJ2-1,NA,ASSEQGTEQF
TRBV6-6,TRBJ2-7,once,ASSGRSESYEQY
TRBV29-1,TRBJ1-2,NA,SVVDDSINYGYT
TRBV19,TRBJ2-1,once,ASRNTRSSYNEQF
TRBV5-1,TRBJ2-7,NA,ASRADSASSYEQY
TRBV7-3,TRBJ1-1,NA,ASSSADSQAF
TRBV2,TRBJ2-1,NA,ASSSGQSNNEQF
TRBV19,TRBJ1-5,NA,ASSRGLAQPQH
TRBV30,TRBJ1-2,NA,AWSSGEHGYT
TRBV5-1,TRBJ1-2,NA,ASRYDDTHYGYT
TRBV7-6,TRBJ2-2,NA,ASSLSSTNTGELF
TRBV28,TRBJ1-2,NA,ASSSDRGGGYT
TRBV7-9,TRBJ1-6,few,ASSDPGQGSSPLH
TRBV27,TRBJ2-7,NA,ASRRNSHYEQY
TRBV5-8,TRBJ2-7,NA,ASSSRGVDEQY
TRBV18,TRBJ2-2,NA,ASSPLALAGTGELF
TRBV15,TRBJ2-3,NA,ATSRDLVGGDTDTQY
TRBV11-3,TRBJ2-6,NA,ASSSSSSQHVLT
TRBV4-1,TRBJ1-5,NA,ASSYDGGGNQPQH
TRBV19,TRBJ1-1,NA,ASSKLDRMDTEAF
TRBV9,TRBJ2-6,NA,ASSAPGLAGGQPSGANVLT
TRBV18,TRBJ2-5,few,ASSPTSGETQY
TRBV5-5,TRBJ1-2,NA,ASKFAEANYGYT
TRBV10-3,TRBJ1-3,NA,AISESLPGSGNTIY
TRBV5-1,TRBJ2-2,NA,ASSPRTDLTGELF
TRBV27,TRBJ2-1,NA,ASSGGGLVSYNEQF